This T cell receptor beta chain was sequenced for a study of T cell repertoires in ileal Crohn's disease. Study background: At postoperative colonoscopy, neoterminal ileum biopsies were taken as M6.

Notes on the study in general: Clonality above 26.8% at surgery always came with endoscopic recurrence.

The CDR3 consists of 13 residues. The germline CDR1 and CDR2 sequences are SNHLY and FYNNEI. J lost 6 bases, V lost 6 bases, and 5 bases had no gene match. Repertoires were generated with immunoSEQ multiplex PCR, while TCRdb's copy carries only in-frame clones and drops some. The sample contains about 9,400 clones, roughly three quarters of which appear only once. As for this clone: Its specificity is not known.

Time point indicated: neoterminal ileum biopsy at postoperative endoscopy, about 6 months after surgery. The specimen sequenced was ileal tissue. J is TRBJ1-2 and V is TRBV2; 9 nucleotides line up with TRBD1. The sequence was obtained from an adult with Crohn's disease. The CDR3 protein is CASRRTGDDGYTF. The CDR3 DNA is TGTGCCAGCAGACGGACAGGGGACGATGGCTACACCTTC.